The T cell receptor (beta chain) under discussion was sequenced for a study of chemoradiotherapy in HPV16-positive cancers. Study-wide results and limits: HPV-specific T cells were functionally defined from only a couple of HPV16-positive patients. HPV-responsive T-cell expansion during chemoradiotherapy was linked to improved recurrence-free survival in HPV16-positive patients.

The repertoire was sequenced with immunoSEQ multiplex PCR; TCRdb's copy has only in-frame clones and lacks some. The sample records about 27,000 clones, 93% being singletons. CDR3 length: 15 amino acids. Germline CDR1 and CDR2: SGHTA and FQGTGA. The germline V and J ends were trimmed by 3 bases and 0 bases, with 12 bases remaining between them. For this clone: What it recognizes is unknown.

The rearrangement uses TRBV7-3 and TRBJ2-7; possible D gene TRBD2, 6 bases. The sequence was obtained from a human donor with HPV-associated anogenital cancer. The sample here was blood, taken from a patient who underwent chemoradiotherapy. For the CDR3, the DNA is TGTGCCAGCAGCTTCGGGGGTGGGAGCTCCTACGAGCAGTACTTC. This encodes CASSFGGGSSYEQYF.